This T cell receptor beta chain stems from a study of blood T cell repertoires in COVID-19 (dated by TCRdb to about 2020). A note on the overall study: Samples from collaborators originated in the United States, Italy and Spain and spanned both the acute and convalescent phases of COVID-19. Subjects who had been exposed to COVID-19, were actively infected with it, or had recovered from it provided the deeply sampled blood TCRbeta repertoires that made up the dataset. Where available, HLA class I and class II types were taken from metadata supplied by the sample provider and were not determined by assay-based typing. The sample metadata nearly always contained a de-identified subject ID, COVID-19 status, age in years and sex. The repertoires were made available in a free public database intended to serve as a resource for research on the immune response to SARS-CoV-2. The samples were drawn from two sources: the first 160 participants of the ongoing ImmuneRACE study, and 1,000 to 1,500 subjects contributed by 6 global collaborators. The prospective study material was composed of cDNA or gDNA derived from T cells, B-cell-depleted T cells, or PBMCs.

Its CDR3 holds 14 amino acids, cysteine through phenylalanine. The entry retains the CDR3 DNA only, 42 bases that are in frame from base 1. Ends trimmed: V by 4 bases, J by 0 bases; bases unmatched to a gene: 1. Looking up the germline V gene yields CDR1 ENHRY and CDR2 SYGVKD. TCRbeta CDR3 regions were amplified from genomic DNA by means of the immunoSEQ Assay, a bias-controlled multiplex PCR. For the original study's pipeline: Within the assay, amplification of reference gene primers was used to estimate how many nucleated cells each sample contained. To quantify the absolute abundance of each unique TCRbeta CDR3 rearrangement, sequence reads were collapsed and filtered. For each sample, productive Simpson clonality was calculated as the square root of Simpson's diversity index over productive rearrangements. The table was pulled from immuneACCESS by TCRdb, which kept in-frame rearrangements only. Such tables lose some clones; where checked, under half of the loss comes from unresolved V genes, and the rest has no known cause. Clonal size and the V and J genes are those of that table, whereas D and trimming came from the DNA. Present in this sample are more than 65,000 clones, roughly three quarters of which were seen just once. The ten largest clones capture approximately 6.8% of the sample.

The investigation overall reported the following: How much clinical and demographic metadata was included differed by source and by participant, and the metadata was provided uncurated.

As regards this clone: What this receptor recognizes is not known. Per-base quality was not reported, and no clone a single base away is much larger than it.

Each collaborating institution followed its own protocols to collect whole blood in K2EDTA tubes. For TCRbeta analysis, collaborators shipped samples in one of three forms: frozen whole blood, isolated PBMCs, or DNA extracted from either of those sample types. The sequence joins TRBV10-3 to TRBJ1-2, with 8 junctional bases fitting TRBD1. The origin of this receptor is an older woman with acute or convalescent COVID-19. The sample comprised peripheral blood. The nucleotide sequence is TGTGCCATCAGTGCACAGGGGGCTAACTATGGCTACACCTTC. It specifies CAISAQGANYGYTF.